This paragraph covers one T cell receptor (beta chain) sequence. Sequencing used immunoSEQ multiplex PCR; TCRdb keeps in-frame clones, though not all of them. Of roughly 2,500,000 clones in the sample, approximately 93% were seen once. The record originates from a study of shared clonotypes between healthy human individuals. On the study more broadly: CD4 naive cells filled three plates per donor, CD4 memory three, CD8 naive two and CD8 memory one.

Sequencing input: naive CD4+ T cells from PBMCs. Subset indicated: CD45RA+ positively selected. This clonotype was obtained from a man between 18 and 35 years old in good health. Some clones in this sample may be carry-over from other donors' samples.

CDR3 sequence: CASSITRGGTDTQYF. For the CDR3, the DNA is TGTGCCAGTAGTATAACCAGGGGGGGCACAGATACGCAGTATTTT. The rearrangement joins TRBV19 to TRBJ2-3; tentatively, D is TRBD1 (7 bases). Germline lookup yields CDR1 LNHDA and CDR2 SQIVND (reference sequence). The CDR3 is made up of 15 amino acids. With 2 bases removed from V and 1 base from J, the gap between germline ends came to 10 bases.